This T cell receptor beta chain stems from a study of blood T cell repertoires in COVID-19. Trimming removed 5 bases at V and 2 bases at J, with 21 bases between. Germline values: CDR1 MNHEY, CDR2 SMNVEV (reference sequence). This CDR3 region has 17 residues. Source study methods: The assay estimated nucleated cells by amplifying reference gene primers. The method was immunoSEQ multiplex PCR; TCRdb's version includes in-frame clones alone and lacks a portion of them. The D gene and trimming were derived from the DNA, and the V and J assignments and clone size from that table. The table lists about 210,000 clones, about 90% of them singletons.

Sequenced: peripheral blood. The sequence came from a man between 18 and 35 years old with active or convalescent COVID-19. The chain combines TRBV27 with TRBJ2-5; a possible D gene is TRBD1 (6 bases). The CDR3 is CASSPPRWGRSQETQYF. The CDR3 coding sequence is TGTGCCAGCAGTCCACCAAGGTGGGGGCGGTCTCAAGAGACCCAGTACTTC.